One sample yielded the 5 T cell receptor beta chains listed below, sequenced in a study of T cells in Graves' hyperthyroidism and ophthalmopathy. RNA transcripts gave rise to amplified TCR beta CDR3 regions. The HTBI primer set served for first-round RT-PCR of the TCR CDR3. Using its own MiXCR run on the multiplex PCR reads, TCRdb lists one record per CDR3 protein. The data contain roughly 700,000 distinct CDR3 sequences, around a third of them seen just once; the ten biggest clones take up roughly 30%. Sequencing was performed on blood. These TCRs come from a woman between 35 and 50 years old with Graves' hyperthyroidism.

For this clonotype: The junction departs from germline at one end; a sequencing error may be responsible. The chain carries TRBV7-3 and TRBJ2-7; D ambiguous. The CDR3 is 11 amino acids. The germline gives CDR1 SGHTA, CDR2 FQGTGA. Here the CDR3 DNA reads TGTGCCAGCAGCTTTGCCTACGAGCAATACTTC. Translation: CASSFAYEQYF.

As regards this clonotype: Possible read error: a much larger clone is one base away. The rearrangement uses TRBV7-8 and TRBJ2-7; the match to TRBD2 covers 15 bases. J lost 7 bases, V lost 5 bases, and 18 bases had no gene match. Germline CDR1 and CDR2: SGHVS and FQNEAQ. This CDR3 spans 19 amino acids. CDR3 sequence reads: CASSPRGTSGRWSQEEQYF. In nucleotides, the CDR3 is TGTGCCAGCAGCCCGCGAGGGACTAGCGGGAGGTGGTCTCAGGAGGAGCAGTACTTC.

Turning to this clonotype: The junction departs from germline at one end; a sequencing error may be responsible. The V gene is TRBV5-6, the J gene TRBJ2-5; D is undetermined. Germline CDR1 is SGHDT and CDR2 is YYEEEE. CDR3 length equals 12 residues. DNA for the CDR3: TGTGCCAGCGGTGACAATCAAGAGACCCGGTACTTC. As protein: CASGDNQETRYF.

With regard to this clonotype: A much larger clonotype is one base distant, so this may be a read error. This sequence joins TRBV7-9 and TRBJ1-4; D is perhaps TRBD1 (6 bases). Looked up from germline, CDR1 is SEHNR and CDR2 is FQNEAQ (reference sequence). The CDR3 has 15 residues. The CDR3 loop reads CAGSLASGAGEKLFF. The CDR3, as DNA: TGTGCCGGCAGCTTAGCTTCGGGGGCAGGTGAAAAACTGTTTTTT.

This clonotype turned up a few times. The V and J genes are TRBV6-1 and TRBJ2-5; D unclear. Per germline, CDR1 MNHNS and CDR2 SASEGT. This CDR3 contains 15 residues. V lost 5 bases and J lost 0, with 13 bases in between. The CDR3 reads CASSYSFGYQETQYF. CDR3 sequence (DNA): TGTGCCAGCAGTTACTCGTTCGGCTACCAAGAGACCCAGTACTTC.